This T cell receptor (beta chain) was captured in a study of T cell changes during pregnancy in multiple sclerosis. The table came from immunoSEQ multiplex PCR; TCRdb's copy has only in-frame clones and leaves some out. The table lists over 90,000 clones, about 90% of them singletons. This CDR3 contains 14 residues. Deletions cut 8 bases from V and 4 bases from J, with 16 bases between. Germline V gene data show CDR1 as SGHTA and CDR2 as FQGTGA. This sequence originates from a female donor with multiple sclerosis, enrolled in a pregnancy study. The rearrangement joins TRBV7-3 to TRBJ2-3, with no clear D. The sequencing used peripheral blood, collected after pregnancy. The CDR3 region has the DNA TGTGCCAGCGCGACGGAGCAAGGCGCAGATACGCAGTATTTT. It yields the protein CASATEQGADTQYF.